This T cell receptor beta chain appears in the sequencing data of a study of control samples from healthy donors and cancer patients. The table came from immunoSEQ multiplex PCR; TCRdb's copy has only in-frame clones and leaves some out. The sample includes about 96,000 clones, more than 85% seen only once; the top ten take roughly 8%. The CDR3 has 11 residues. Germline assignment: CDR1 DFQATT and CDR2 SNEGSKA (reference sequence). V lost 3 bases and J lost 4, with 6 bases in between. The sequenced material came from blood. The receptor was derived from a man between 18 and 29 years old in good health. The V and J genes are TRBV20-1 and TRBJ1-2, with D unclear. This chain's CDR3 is CSASDIYGYTF. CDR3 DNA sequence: TGCAGTGCTAGTGATATCTATGGCTACACCTTC.